This T cell receptor beta chain was recorded in a study of T cell changes during pregnancy in multiple sclerosis. V was clipped by 8 bases and J by 8 bases; unmatched bases: 9. The CDR3 is 14 amino acids. Per germline, CDR1 MNHEY and CDR2 SVGAGI. Libraries were prepared by immunoSEQ multiplex PCR; TCRdb keeps only in-frame clonotypes and omits some of them. The sample lists more than 40,000 clones; 90% were seen once. The source was CD8+ T cells from peripheral blood mononuclear cells, collected in the third trimester of pregnancy. The rearrangement uses TRBV6-5 and TRBJ2-1; 10 positions agree with TRBD1. The TCR comes from a female donor with multiple sclerosis, enrolled in a pregnancy study. This CDR3 reads CASVSGTGVDEQFF. The CDR3 DNA reads as TGTGCCAGCGTGTCCGGGACAGGGGTCGATGAGCAGTTCTTC.